The 26 T cell receptor beta chains reported below all come from one sample, sequenced in a study of cytomegalovirus exposure and HLA in healthy donors. Both 60 Vbeta primers and 13 Jbeta primers went into the PCR. Produced via immunoSEQ multiplex PCR; TCRdb's table is partial and in-frame only. The data show 200,000 or so clones, and the top ten clones hold 0.7% to 0.8%. The sequenced sample consisted of PBMCs. These receptors were taken from a boy under 18 in good health and CMV-seronegative.

The chain couples TRBV9 to TRBJ2-5; 7 positions agree with TRBD1. V dropped 0 bases and J dropped 5; count of bases not matched to a gene: 10. The CDR3 runs to 16 residues. Germline V CDR1 and CDR2: SGDLS, YYNGEE. The CDR3 sequence: CASSVGPQTTGETQYF. In DNA, the CDR3 is TGTGCCAGCAGCGTAGGACCCCAAACGACAGGGGAGACCCAGTACTTC.

This chain links TRBV19 with TRBJ2-1, with 12 bases aligning to TRBD2. The germline V gene has CDR1 LNHDA and CDR2 SQIVND (reference sequence). Germline trimming cut 5 bases from V and 7 bases from J; bases unmatched to any gene: 6. The CDR3 length is 15 residues. Here the CDR3 reads CASSAGLAGRNEQFF. CDR3 nucleotides: TGTGCCAGTAGTGCAGGACTAGCGGGGCGGAATGAGCAGTTCTTC.

The chain joins TRBV2 to TRBJ2-2; 7 bases agree with TRBD1. V dropped 5 bases and J dropped 3; count of bases not matched to a gene: 6. The CDR3 extends over 15 amino acids. CDR1 SNHLY and CDR2 FYNNEI come from the germline V gene. The CDR3 DNA is TGTGCCAGCAGTTACCGGGACAGCTACACCGGGGAGCTGTTTTTT. Translation gives CASSYRDSYTGELFF.

The V call is TRBV5-1, the J call TRBJ1-4; 7 nucleotides line up with TRBD1. Per germline, CDR1 SGHRS and CDR2 YFSETQ. The CDR3 has 17 amino acids. V shed 3 bases and J 0 bases; nucleotides not matched to a gene: 8. The CDR3 region has the DNA TGCGCCAGCAGCTACACCGGGACAGCTGCAACTAATGAAAAACTGTTTTTT. Translation: CASSYTGTAATNEKLFF. Together with reference TRBV5-1 and TRBJ1-4, the CDR3 gives the full variable domain: KAGVTQTPRYLIKTRGQQVTLSCSPISGHRSVSWYQQTPGQGLQFLFEYFSETQRNKGNFPGRFSGRQFSNSRSEMNVSTLELGDSALYLCASSYTGTAATNEKLFFGSGTQLSVL.

V gene TRBV7-3 combines with J gene TRBJ1-5; 7 nucleotides match TRBD1. Germline loops: CDR1 SGHTA, CDR2 FQGTGA. J gave up 6 bases and V 8 bases, and 13 bases lay outside the gene matches. The CDR3 sequence is 15 residues long. In DNA, the CDR3 is TGTGCCAGCCCCCCGGGAGAAGGGGGCGGTCAGCCCCAGCATTTT. The encoded protein is CASPPGEGGGQPQHF. Full variable domain (missing parts from reference TRBV7-3 and TRBJ1-5): GAGVSQTPSNKVTEKGKYVELRCDPISGHTALYWYRQSLGQGPEFLIYFQGTGAADDSGLPNDRFFAVRPEGSVSTLKIQRTERGDSAVYLCASPPGEGGGQPQHFGDGTRLSIL.

This chain links TRBV2 with TRBJ1-6, with D possibly TRBD1 on 6 matching bases. Germline V lookup: CDR1 SNHLY, CDR2 FYNNEI. Trimming stripped 5 bases from V and 10 bases from J, with 9 bases between. The CDR3 spans 12 residues. The CDR3 here is CASSTGKSPLHF. The CDR3 DNA reads as TGTGCCAGCAGTACAGGGAAATCACCCCTCCACTTT.

This CDR3 is CASSRTRGDVGLNEQFF. CDR3 DNA sequence: TGTGCCAGCAGCCGCACCCGGGGAGACGTAGGACTAAATGAGCAGTTCTTC. This chain links TRBV7-9 with TRBJ2-1; possibly TRBD2 for D (6 bases). From germline, CDR1 is SEHNR and CDR2 FQNEAQ (reference sequence). The CDR3 runs to 17 residues. Trimming took off 5 bases at V and 7 bases at J, with 24 bases between the two ends.

The chain combines TRBV7-3 with TRBJ2-3; 11 bases align to TRBD1. V shed 2 bases, J shed 4 bases, and the junction held 5 bases outside the gene matches. The CDR3 runs 16 residues. Germline V gene data show CDR1 as SGHTA and CDR2 as FQGTGA. In nucleotides, the CDR3 is TGTGCCAGCAGCTTATTGGGGGGACAGGGGGCAGATACGCAGTATTTT. Translated: CASSLLGGQGADTQYF. Variable domain in full (rest from reference TRBV7-3 and TRBJ2-3): GAGVSQTPSNKVTEKGKYVELRCDPISGHTALYWYRQSLGQGPEFLIYFQGTGAADDSGLPNDRFFAVRPEGSVSTLKIQRTERGDSAVYLCASSLLGGQGADTQYFGPGTRLTVL.

This chain uses TRBV27 with TRBJ2-1; D might be TRBD1 (6 bases). Germline CDR1 reads MNHEY; CDR2 reads SMNVEV (reference sequence). The CDR3 sequence is 15 residues long. V was shortened by 5 bases and J by 8 bases, with 19 bases between the two germline ends. CDR3 bases: TGTGCCAGCAGTCCCGGCAGAGCGAAGGGGGATGAGCAGTTCTTC. It encodes CASSPGRAKGDEQFF.

The chain combines TRBV6-5 with TRBJ1-2, with D maybe TRBD1 (5 bases). The CDR3 is made up of 14 amino acids. Germline V CDR1 and CDR2: MNHEY, SVGAGI. Trimming removed 5 bases from V and 2 bases from J, with 12 bases in between. The CDR3 nucleotides are TGTGCCAGCAGTCGATCGGGGGGAAACTATGGCTACACCTTC. Its protein product is CASSRSGGNYGYTF.

V is TRBV7-2 and J is TRBJ2-2; D is unresolved. CDR1 and CDR2 (germline): SGHTA, FQGNSA. The CDR3 is 13 residues long. V lost 2 bases and J lost 7, with 8 bases in between. The CDR3 here is CASSLRGVGELFF. CDR3 DNA: TGTGCCAGCAGCTTACGTGGAGTCGGGGAGCTGTTTTTT.

This rearrangement joins TRBV19 to TRBJ1-3; no clear D gene. V shed 6 bases and J shed 0 bases, with 12 bases lying between them. The CDR3 runs 15 residues. The germline gives CDR1 LNHDA, CDR2 SQIVND (reference sequence). The CDR3 DNA reads as TGTGCCAGTAGCTTACGGTTCTACTCTGGAAACACCATATATTTT. Translating gives CASSLRFYSGNTIYF.

The chain combines TRBV11-2 with TRBJ1-2, with TRBD1 matching 12 bases. Trimming cost V 5 bases and J 8 bases; bases outside gene matches: 9. This CDR3 has 15 amino acids. The germline gives CDR1 SGHAT, CDR2 FQNNGV. The CDR3 here is CASSQGQGAPGGYTF. CDR3 bases: TGTGCCAGCAGCCAGGGACAGGGGGCCCCCGGAGGCTACACCTTC.

The rearrangement uses TRBV6-1 and TRBJ1-3, with TRBD1 matching over 7 bases. V shed 4 bases, J shed 4 bases, and the junction held 7 bases outside the gene matches. CDR1 and CDR2 from the germline V gene are MNHNS and SASEGT. This CDR3 region has 15 residues. CDR3 coding DNA: TGTGCCAGCAGTGTCCGACAGGGCCAGGGAAACACCATATATTTT. This encodes CASSVRQGQGNTIYF.

The chain carries TRBV4-1 and TRBJ1-2; no firm D call. V was cut by 1 base and J by 7 bases, with 7 bases left in between. The CDR3 runs 12 residues. In germline, CDR1 is MGHRA, CDR2 YSYEKL. In nucleotides, the CDR3 is TGCGCCAGCAGCCAAGTCGGGTTTGGCTACACCTTC. Translated, it gives CASSQVGFGYTF.

V usage is TRBV28 and J usage is TRBJ2-7; no reliable D call. The CDR3 extends over 16 amino acids. V lost 5 bases to trimming and J lost 4 bases, with 21 bases between them. Germline V gene lookup returns CDR1 MDHEN and CDR2 SYDVKM. The CDR3 region is CASSTQTGYGFYEQYF. In DNA, the CDR3 is TGTGCCAGCAGTACCCAGACGGGTTACGGGTTTTACGAGCAGTACTTC. The full variable domain, with the rest looked up from reference TRBV28 and TRBJ2-7, is DVKVTQSSRYLVKRTGEKVFLECVQDMDHENMFWYRQDPGLGLRLIYFSYDVKMKEKGDIPEGYSVSREKKERFSLILESASTNQTSMYLCASSTQTGYGFYEQYFGPGTRLTVT.

The CDR3: CASSELTTYNEQFF. The CDR3 coding sequence is TGTGCCAGCAGTGAATTGACTACGTACAATGAGCAGTTCTTC. The genes are TRBV2 and TRBJ2-1; tentative D call: TRBD2 (5 bases). The germline V and J ends were trimmed by 2 bases and 4 bases, with 9 bases remaining between them. The CDR3 runs 14 residues. Germline CDR1 SNHLY, CDR2 FYNNEI. The full variable domain, rest sourced from reference TRBV2 and TRBJ2-1, is EPEVTQTPSHQVTQMGQEVILRCVPISNHLYFYWYRQILGQKVEFLVSFYNNEISEKSEIFDDQFSVERPDGSNFTLKIRSTKLEDSAMYFCASSELTTYNEQFFGPGTRLTVL.

The chain is built from TRBV2 and TRBJ1-6; a possible D gene is TRBD1 (5 bases). The germline V gene has CDR1 SNHLY and CDR2 FYNNEI. V gave up 8 bases and J gave up 0 bases, with 14 bases separating them. The CDR3 loop spans 16 amino acids. The CDR3 sequence is CASSGELSSYNSPLHF. The CDR3 coding sequence is TGTGCCAGCTCGGGGGAGCTGAGCTCCTATAATTCACCCCTCCACTTT. The full variable domain, its missing parts supplied by reference TRBV2 and TRBJ1-6, is EPEVTQTPSHQVTQMGQEVILRCVPISNHLYFYWYRQILGQKVEFLVSFYNNEISEKSEIFDDQFSVERPDGSNFTLKIRSTKLEDSAMYFCASSGELSSYNSPLHFGNGTRLTVT.

For the CDR3, the DNA is TGCGCCAGCAGCCAAGCCACAGGGGCGGATGAGCAGTTCTTC. Translation: CASSQATGADEQFF. V is TRBV4-1 and J is TRBJ2-1; 7 bases align to TRBD1. The trim removed 1 base at V and 8 bases at J, leaving 5 bases unmatched. From germline, CDR1 is MGHRA and CDR2 YSYEKL. CDR3 length: 14 residues.

The chain is built from TRBV30 and TRBJ2-5; unclear D gene. Gene TRBJ2-7 matches the end of the DNA better, so the J call may be wrong. This CDR3 comprises 11 residues. Germline-derived CDR1 and CDR2 are GTSNPN and SVGIG (reference sequence). This CDR3 reads CAWSSTYEQYF. CDR3 in DNA: TGTGCCTGGAGTTCCACCTACGAGCAGTACTTC.

About this clone: Different DNA sequences within this sample yield the same CDR3. This rearrangement joins TRBV27 to TRBJ2-7; 8 positions agree with TRBD1. V was pared by 3 bases and J by 3 bases, with 1 base of the junction left unmatched. The CDR3 spans 13 residues. Germline V gene sequence: CDR1 MNHEY, CDR2 SMNVEV (reference sequence). CDR3 in amino acids: CASSFGTGYEQYF. The CDR3 bases are TGTGCCAGCAGTTTTGGGACAGGCTACGAGCAGTACTTC.

The chain carries TRBV18 and TRBJ2-4, with D possibly being TRBD1 (6 bases). CDR1 and CDR2 from the germline V gene are KGHSH and LQKENI. V lost 2 bases to trimming and J lost 2 bases, with 16 bases between them. The CDR3 contains 17 residues. CDR3 bases: TGTGCCAGCTCACCATTTCACAGGGTGGGTCCCAAAAACATTCAGTACTTC. Translated, it gives CASSPFHRVGPKNIQYF. Supplemented by reference TRBV18 and TRBJ2-4, the full variable domain reads NAGVMQNPRHLVRRRGQEARLRCSPMKGHSHVYWYRQLPEEGLKFMVYLQKENIIDESGMPKERFSAEFPKEGPSILRIQQVVRGDSAAYFCASSPFHRVGPKNIQYFGAGTRLSVL.

The gene calls are TRBV30 and TRBJ2-7, with TRBD1 matching 10 bases. With 4 bases clipped from V and 1 base from J, the junction kept 7 bases outside the gene matches. From germline, CDR1 is GTSNPN and CDR2 SVGIG (reference sequence). The CDR3 length is 15 residues. DNA for the CDR3: TGTGCCTGGATGAAGAGGGGACAGGGGTCCTACGAGCAGTACTTC. As protein: CAWMKRGQGSYEQYF.

V and J are TRBV2 and TRBJ1-5; 10 bases match TRBD1. The CDR3 is 17 residues long. CDR1 SNHLY and CDR2 FYNNEI come from the germline V gene. Losses at the gene ends were 8 bases for V and 1 base for J; bases not matched to a gene: 11. The CDR3 loop is CASGRDRGPTSNQPQHF. CDR3 sequence (DNA): TGTGCCAGCGGCCGGGACAGGGGACCTACGAGCAATCAGCCCCAGCATTTT.

The chain is built from TRBV27 and TRBJ2-7; maybe TRBD2 (5 bases). V was pared by 6 bases and J by 4 bases, with 22 bases between. The CDR3 spans 16 residues. Germline lookup yields CDR1 MNHEY and CDR2 SMNVEV (reference sequence). The CDR3 sequence is CASSPQAGDRPYEQYF. In nucleotides, the CDR3 is TGTGCCAGCAGCCCCCAGGCGGGTGACCGACCGTACGAGCAGTACTTC.

This rearrangement joins TRBV18 to TRBJ2-5, with 9 positions matching TRBD2. The CDR3 totals 19 residues. Looked up from germline, CDR1 is KGHSH and CDR2 is LQKENI. The junction had 19 bases not matched to a gene; V was cut back by 3 bases and J by 5 bases. CDR3 loop: CASSPLRIAGAVSMETQYF. The CDR3 nucleotides are TGTGCCAGCTCACCCCTTAGAATAGCGGGGGCTGTATCGATGGAGACCCAGTACTTC.